The 32 T cell receptor beta chains reported below all come from one sample, sequenced in a study of glioma-infiltrating T cells after dendritic cell vaccination. Noted time point: after dendritic cell vaccination, including at tumor progression/relapse. TCRdb's table, derived via immunoSEQ multiplex PCR, lists solely in-frame clones and lacks some. The repertoire holds around 60,000 clones, with about 89% as singletons. Sample: blood, taken after dendritic cell vaccination. The receptor set was obtained from a human donor with glioblastoma.

The rearrangement links TRBV15 to TRBJ2-7; TRBD1 matches at 8 bases. Germline CDR1 reads LNHNV; CDR2 reads YYDKDF (reference sequence). Trimming at V came to 5 bases and at J to 5 bases, leaving 8 bases not matched to a gene. The CDR3 is 14 residues long. CDR3 sequence: CATSGDRRGDEQYF. DNA of the CDR3: TGTGCCACCAGCGGGGACAGGAGGGGGGACGAGCAGTACTTC. The full variable domain, its missing parts supplied by reference TRBV15 and TRBJ2-7, is DAMVIQNPRYQVTQFGKPVTLSCSQTLNHNVMYWYQQKSSQAPKLLFHYYDKDFNNEADTPDNFQSRRPNTSFCFLDIRSPGLGDTAMYLCATSGDRRGDEQYFGPGTRLTVT.

V is TRBV5-4 and J is TRBJ1-1, with a possible D match to TRBD1 (5 bases). The CDR3 extends over 14 amino acids. V was shortened by 2 bases and J by 0 bases, with 8 bases between the two germline ends. Germline V gene lookup returns CDR1 SGHNT and CDR2 YYREEE (reference sequence). CDR3 loop: CASSFDSLNTEAFF. The CDR3 DNA follows: TGTGCCAGCAGCTTCGACAGCCTGAACACTGAAGCTTTCTTT.

The chain has TRBV18 and TRBJ1-1, with TRBD1 as a possible D gene (5 bases). Trimming cost V 3 bases and J 2 bases, with 13 bases left between them. CDR1 and CDR2 (germline): KGHSH, LQKENI. This CDR3 has 15 residues. The CDR3 spells CASSPSGGTNTEAFF. The CDR3, as DNA: TGTGCCAGCTCACCGTCGGGGGGTACAAACACTGAAGCTTTCTTT. Complete variable domain (other parts from reference TRBV18 and TRBJ1-1): NAGVMQNPRHLVRRRGQEARLRCSPMKGHSHVYWYRQLPEEGLKFMVYLQKENIIDESGMPKERFSAEFPKEGPSILRIQQVVRGDSAAYFCASSPSGGTNTEAFFGQGTRLTVV.

This clone has just a few counts. This chain joins TRBV28 and TRBJ1-2; D possibly corresponds to TRBD1 (6 bases). Between the trimmed V and J ends, which lost 3 bases and 5 bases, there was a span of 10 bases. CDR1 and CDR2 from the germline V gene are MDHEN and SYDVKM. CDR3 length: 13 amino acids. The CDR3 loop reads CASSLDSEYGYTF. The DNA for the CDR3 is TGTGCCAGCAGTTTGGACAGTGAATATGGCTACACCTTC.

The gene calls are TRBV6-6 and TRBJ2-7; 12 bases match TRBD2. Per germline, CDR1 MNHNY and CDR2 SVGAGI (reference sequence). There are 16 residues in the CDR3. V shed 6 bases, J shed 2 bases, and the junction held 8 bases outside the gene matches. The chain's CDR3 is CASRQGLAGPPYEQYF. Here the CDR3 DNA reads TGTGCCAGCAGGCAGGGACTAGCGGGCCCGCCCTACGAGCAGTACTTC.

The chain combines TRBV23-1 with TRBJ1-5, with D maybe TRBD1 (5 bases). TRBV23-1 is identified as an open reading frame with a role that is uncertain. The length of the CDR3 is 17 residues. V was trimmed by 6 bases and J by 6 bases, leaving 24 bases between them. As DNA, the CDR3 is TGCGCCAGCAGCCCAATTTGCCAGGACAAACTTTGTCAGCCCCAGCATTTT. It yields the protein CASSPICQDKLCQPQHF.

The chain links TRBV4-3 to TRBJ2-1, with 7 bases fitting TRBD2. The CDR3 is 19 amino acids. J gave up 0 bases and V 0 bases, and 11 bases lay outside the gene matches. The germline gives CDR1 LGHNA, CDR2 YSLEER. In nucleotides, the CDR3 is TGCGCCAGCAGCCAAGAAAACGGGGGGACGCAGGGCTCCTACAATGAGCAGTTCTTC. Encoded protein: CASSQENGGTQGSYNEQFF.

This rearrangement joins TRBV23-1 to TRBJ2-7; weak D call: TRBD1 (5 bases). TRBV23-1 has ORF status, its function being uncertain. V lost 6 bases, J lost 5 bases, and 20 bases lay in between. The CDR3 sequence is 15 residues long. The CDR3 loop is CASSRWGVGAHEQYF. As DNA, the CDR3 is TGCGCCAGCAGCCGTTGGGGCGTTGGCGCCCACGAGCAGTACTTC.

The chain combines TRBV7-6 with TRBJ1-4; TRBD1 might be the D (5 bases). V lost 3 bases and J 5 bases, leaving 13 bases between the germline ends. CDR3 length: 15 amino acids. Per the germline V gene, CDR1 is SGHVS and CDR2 is FNYEAQ. The CDR3 region is CASSFGATANEKLFF. CDR3 nucleotides: TGTGCCAGCAGCTTCGGAGCGACAGCCAATGAAAAACTGTTTTTT.

To note about this clone: Compared with germline, one end of the junction differs, possibly owing to a read error. This rearrangement joins TRBV13 to TRBJ2-7; 7 nucleotides agree with TRBD1. This CDR3 is 15 amino acids long. In germline, CDR1 is PRHDT, CDR2 FYEKMQ (reference sequence). The CDR3 loop is CASSSGQANSYGQYF. The CDR3 DNA reads as TGTGCCAGCAGCAGCGGACAGGCGAACTCCTACGGGCAGTACTTC.

A few counts support this clone. The rearrangement uses TRBV9 and TRBJ1-6; the match to TRBD1 covers 7 bases. The V gene's germline CDR1 is SGDLS and CDR2 YYNGEE. The length of the CDR3 is 14 residues. V was pared by 4 bases and J by 4 bases, with 2 bases of the junction left unmatched. CDR3 loop: CASSLTGYNSPLHF. The CDR3 nucleotides read TGTGCCAGCAGCTTGACAGGGTATAATTCACCCCTCCACTTT.

V and J are TRBV25-1 and TRBJ2-7; D is ambiguous. Germline CDR1 is MGHDK and CDR2 is SYGVNS. CDR3 size: 10 residues. V was cut by 3 bases and J by 8 bases, with 5 bases left in between. The CDR3 nucleotides read TGTGCCAGCAGTGATATTCAGCAGTACTTC. Its translation is CASSDIQQYF.

The chain's CDR3 is CASSLRGADTGELFF. CDR3 nucleotides: TGTGCCAGCAGCTTACGGGGGGCTGACACCGGGGAGCTGTTTTTT. The chain uses TRBV11-3 and TRBJ2-2; D is perhaps TRBD2 (7 bases). Trimming cost V 2 bases and J 3 bases, with 10 bases left between them. Germline CDR1 and CDR2: SGHNT and YENEEA. The CDR3 totals 15 residues.

This rearrangement joins TRBV2 to TRBJ1-5; 8 bases match TRBD1. Germline CDR1 SNHLY, CDR2 FYNNEI. V gave up 8 bases and J gave up 1 base; unmatched junction bases: 22. The CDR3 spans 20 residues. The CDR3 sequence is CASPIPGARGLVESNQPQHF. The CDR3 DNA follows: TGTGCCAGCCCAATTCCGGGTGCCAGGGGGCTCGTTGAAAGCAATCAGCCCCAGCATTTT.

The chain is built from TRBV19 and TRBJ2-1, with D tentatively TRBD2 (5 bases). Between the trimmed V and J ends, which lost 3 bases and 2 bases, there was a span of 8 bases. Germline V lookup: CDR1 LNHDA, CDR2 SQIVND (reference sequence). The CDR3 has 14 residues. The CDR3 region has the DNA TGTGCCAGTAGTATTGAGGGAGCCTACAATGAGCAGTTCTTC. It yields the protein CASSIEGAYNEQFF.

The gene calls are TRBV11-3 and TRBJ2-1; 9 bases map to TRBD2. V lost 1 base to trimming and J lost 8 bases; unmatched junction nucleotides: 15. Germline-derived CDR1 and CDR2 are SGHNT and YENEEA. The CDR3 sequence is 18 residues long. The CDR3 is CASSLAGSGGPGVHEQFF. The DNA of the CDR3 is TGTGCCAGCAGCTTAGCTGGTAGCGGGGGACCCGGGGTCCATGAGCAGTTCTTC.

The chain is built from TRBV5-1 and TRBJ2-5; 11 bases are a match to TRBD2. With 4 bases clipped from V and 4 bases from J, the junction kept 6 bases outside the gene matches. CDR1 and CDR2 from the germline V gene are SGHRS and YFSETQ. The CDR3 spans 15 residues. The CDR3 here is CASSHSGGARETQYF. CDR3 coding DNA: TGCGCCAGCAGCCATAGCGGGGGGGCCCGAGAGACCCAGTACTTC.

This clone has more than one count but fewer than ten. The rearrangement links TRBV6-1 to TRBJ1-1; tentative D call: TRBD1 (6 bases). Germline V gene sequence: CDR1 MNHNS, CDR2 SASEGT. The CDR3 totals 14 residues. V shed 1 base and J shed 5 bases, with 11 bases lying between them. In DNA form, the CDR3 reads TGTGCCAGCAGTGAAGAGCAGGGGTTAACTGAAGCTTTCTTT. As protein: CASSEEQGLTEAFF.

The V call is TRBV7-6, the J call TRBJ1-6; D is unclear. With 4 bases removed from V and 7 bases from J, the gap between germline ends came to 8 bases. Germline lookup yields CDR1 SGHVS and CDR2 FNYEAQ. CDR3 length equals 13 residues. The CDR3 sequence: CASSSLRNSPLHF. The CDR3 region has the DNA TGTGCCAGCAGCTCCCTCAGGAATTCACCCCTCCACTTT. The full variable domain, with the rest looked up from reference TRBV7-6 and TRBJ1-6, is GAGVSQSPRYKVTKRGQDVALRCDPISGHVSLYWYRQALGQGPEFLTYFNYEAQQDKSGLPNDRFSAERPEGSISTLTIQRTEQRDSAMYRCASSSLRNSPLHFGNGTRLTVT.

This chain links TRBV7-6 with TRBJ2-4; 7 positions match TRBD2. Germline V lookup: CDR1 SGHVS, CDR2 FNYEAQ. This CDR3 spans 14 amino acids. Trimming removed 2 bases from V and 7 bases from J; junction bases left unmatched: 5. As DNA, the CDR3 is TGTGCCAGCAGCTTACCGGGGGGTCCGAACATTCAGTACTTC. It translates to CASSLPGGPNIQYF.

This chain joins TRBV2 and TRBJ2-7; 7 bases agree with TRBD1. The junction had 6 bases not matched to a gene; V was cut back by 10 bases and J by 0 bases. CDR1 is SNHLY, CDR2 FYNNEI, per germline. The CDR3 is made up of 13 amino acids. The CDR3 sequence is CATARDSSYEQYF. The CDR3 bases are TGTGCCACCGCTAGGGACAGCTCCTACGAGCAGTACTTC.

The chain carries TRBV10-3 and TRBJ1-1; D is possibly TRBD1 (6 bases). V shed 9 bases and J shed 4 bases, with 15 bases lying between them. Germline CDR1 and CDR2: ENHRY and SYGVKD. The CDR3 sequence is 13 residues long. The CDR3, as DNA: TGTGCCATGGTGGGGGCAGGGACCACTGAAGCTTTCTTT. Protein sequence: CAMVGAGTTEAFF.

The V call is TRBV19, the J call TRBJ2-1; weak D call: TRBD2 (5 bases). V lost 2 bases and J 4 bases, leaving 6 bases between the germline ends. This CDR3 has 13 residues. Germline-derived CDR1 and CDR2 are LNHDA and SQIVND (reference sequence). For the CDR3, the DNA is TGTGCCAGTAGTATACAGCGGTACAATGAGCAGTTCTTC. Its protein product is CASSIQRYNEQFF.

The chain employs TRBV6-4 and TRBJ1-1, with D unresolved. The V gene's germline CDR1 is MRHNA and CDR2 SNTAGT. This CDR3 comprises 14 residues. With 6 bases removed from V and 2 bases from J, the gap between germline ends came to 13 bases. The CDR3 nucleotides are TGTGCCAGCAGGCTTCTTGCGGGCAACACTGAAGCTTTCTTT. The encoded protein is CASRLLAGNTEAFF.

V gene TRBV9 combines with J gene TRBJ2-3; maybe TRBD1 (5 bases). Germline CDR1 SGDLS, CDR2 YYNGEE. The CDR3 has 17 amino acids. V lost 1 base and J 2 bases, leaving 17 bases between the germline ends. CDR3 amino acids: CASSVRGTSVSTDTQYF. DNA for the CDR3: TGTGCCAGCAGCGTAAGGGGTACGAGCGTGTCCACAGATACGCAGTATTTT.

The chain has TRBV19 and TRBJ2-5, with 8 bases aligning to TRBD1. The J segment lost 0 bases and the V segment lost 7 bases, leaving 7 bases of the junction unmatched. CDR3 length: 15 amino acids. Germline CDR1 is LNHDA and CDR2 is SQIVND (reference sequence). The CDR3 here is CASKRQGSYQETQYF. As DNA, the CDR3 is TGTGCCAGTAAGAGACAGGGGTCGTACCAAGAGACCCAGTACTTC.

V is TRBV7-2 and J is TRBJ1-1; 7 nucleotides match TRBD1. The CDR3 is 16 residues long. V shed 5 bases, J shed 0 bases, and the junction held 9 bases outside the gene matches. Looked up from germline, CDR1 is SGHTA and CDR2 is FQGNSA. The CDR3 spells CASSRNPGQLNTEAFF. CDR3 coding DNA: TGTGCCAGCAGCAGAAACCCGGGACAGCTGAACACTGAAGCTTTCTTT.

The V gene is TRBV5-1, the J gene TRBJ1-1; possible D gene TRBD1, 6 bases. Per germline, CDR1 SGHRS and CDR2 YFSETQ. V was clipped by 3 bases and J by 3 bases, with 12 bases between them. The CDR3 length is 14 residues. The chain's CDR3 is CASSSGALDTEAFF. The CDR3 nucleotides read TGCGCCAGCAGCTCAGGGGCACTGGACACTGAAGCTTTCTTT.

The chain employs TRBV6-5 and TRBJ2-7, with 10 bases matching TRBD1. V shed 5 bases, J shed 1 base, and the junction held 5 bases outside the gene matches. The CDR3 consists of 15 residues. The germline V gene encodes CDR1 MNHEY and CDR2 SVGAGI. The CDR3 nucleotides are TGTGCCAGCAGTACCCGGGACAGGGGTTCCTACGAGCAGTACTTC. Translating gives CASSTRDRGSYEQYF.

This chain connects TRBV27 to TRBJ1-1, with D possibly being TRBD1 (5 bases). Germline V gene sequence: CDR1 MNHEY, CDR2 SMNVEV (reference sequence). The V end lost 6 bases, the J end lost 0 bases, and 14 bases lay between the germline ends. The CDR3 extends over 15 amino acids. This CDR3 is CASRFGGSMNTEAFF. The DNA of the CDR3 is TGTGCCAGCAGATTCGGGGGGTCCATGAACACTGAAGCTTTCTTT.

There are a few counts of this clone. This rearrangement joins TRBV18 to TRBJ1-5, with a tentative D call TRBD1 (5 bases). The germline CDR1 and CDR2 sequences are KGHSH and LQKENI. The V and J ends lost 2 bases and 11 bases respectively, with 25 bases between them. This CDR3 region has 17 residues. CDR3 amino acids: CASSPIGQGRFVGAQHF. The DNA of the CDR3 is TGTGCCAGCTCACCAATAGGCCAGGGTCGATTCGTTGGAGCCCAGCATTTT.

CDR3 sequence (DNA): TGTGCCAGCACCGCCGCGGGGGCGGGCACTGAAGCTTTCTTT. Translation: CASTAAGAGTEAFF. This rearrangement joins TRBV7-9 to TRBJ1-1; TRBD1 is a possible D gene (6 bases). V gave up 7 bases and J gave up 4 bases, with 16 bases separating them. The CDR3 length is 14 residues. Germline CDR1 and CDR2: SEHNR and FQNEAQ (reference sequence).